This passage covers 4 T cell receptor beta chains from one sample sequenced in a study of CD8+CD57+ T cells in acquired aplastic anemia. Using genomic DNA as the template, TCR beta VDJ and CDR3 profiling was carried out. Via MiXCR, TCRdb re-called the reads, giving one row per CDR3 protein. The sample has fewer than 200,000 distinct CDR3 sequences; about 64% are singletons. Input material: sorted CD4+, CD8+, or CD8+CD57+ T cells (not recorded which) from PBMCs. These receptors were taken from a human donor in good health.

This clonotype was seen repeatedly, ten times or more. The chain combines TRBV7-9 with TRBJ2-7, with TRBD2 as a possible D gene (5 bases). CDR3 size: 16 residues. The germline gives CDR1 SEHNR, CDR2 FQNEAQ (reference sequence). V was clipped by 1 base and J by 2 bases, with 15 bases between them. This CDR3 is CASSLVGLADTYEQYF. The CDR3 DNA reads TGTGCCAGCAGCTTAGTCGGGCTAGCTGATACCTACGAGCAGTACTTC. The full variable domain, completed using reference TRBV7-9 and TRBJ2-7, is DTGVSQNPRHKITKRGQNVTFRCDPISEHNRLYWYRQTLGQGPEFLTYFQNEAQLEKSRLLSDRFSAERPKGSFSTLEIQRTEQGDSAMYLCASSLVGLADTYEQYFGPGTRLTVT.

This clonotype showed up many times. J is TRBJ2-1 and V is TRBV2; maybe TRBD2 (5 bases). This CDR3 has 13 amino acids. Germline V lookup: CDR1 SNHLY, CDR2 FYNNEI. Trimming removed 4 bases from V and 4 bases from J, with 8 bases in between. DNA for the CDR3: TGTGCCAGCAGTGTTCTAGCTTACAATGAGCAGTTCTTC. Its translation: CASSVLAYNEQFF.

This clonotype was detected only a few times. V and J are TRBV10-2 and TRBJ2-1; no definite D call. Germline CDR1 reads WSHSY; CDR2 reads SAAADI. CDR3 length: 11 residues. V dropped 6 bases and J dropped 9 bases, with 9 bases sitting between them. CDR3 bases: TGCGCCAGCAGGGCCTCCAGTGAGCAGTTCTTC. It encodes CASRASSEQFF.

The chain joins TRBV7-8 to TRBJ1-2; no reliable D call. V was cut by 4 bases and J by 4 bases, with 25 bases left in between. In germline, CDR1 is SGHVS, CDR2 FQNEAQ. This CDR3 has 18 amino acids. CDR3 nucleotide sequence: TGTGCCAGCAGCTCGGCCCAAGGGTCGCACCAGATAGGCTATGGCTACACCTTC. This translates into CASSSAQGSHQIGYGYTF. Together with reference TRBV7-8 and TRBJ1-2, the CDR3 gives the full variable domain: GAGVSQSPRYKVAKRGQDVALRCDPISGHVSLFWYQQALGQGPEFLTYFQNEAQLDKSGLPSDRFFAERPEGSVSTLKIQRTQQEDSAVYLCASSSAQGSHQIGYGYTFGSGTRLTVV.